The TCR beta chain under discussion was sequenced for a study of CD8 T cells in ankylosing spondylitis. The study's findings and limits: Certain motif variants had earlier been reported in reactive arthritis synovial fluid and blood. Reportedly, significant enrichment of disease-linked clones occurred in matched ankylosing spondylitis synovial fluid. Seemingly characteristic of ankylosing spondylitis blood was a TCR beta motif consisting of about 8 highly homologous variants.

This clonotype was found many times. Its target is unknown. Making use of molecular barcodes, quantitative 5'-RACE generated TCR beta libraries. TCRdb reprocessed the 5' RACE reads via MiXCR and lists one record per CDR3 protein. Of around 490,000 distinct CDR3 sequences listed, approximately 5% are singletons. V was trimmed by 3 bases and J by 3 bases, leaving 16 bases between them. This CDR3 is 15 amino acids long. Germline CDR1 SGDLS, CDR2 YYNGEE. The chain couples TRBV9 to TRBJ2-7; possibly TRBD1 or TRBD2 for D (6 bases each). This receptor was obtained from a male donor with ankylosing spondylitis. The sequenced material came from blood, either unsorted or a sorted T cell fraction (not recorded which). CDR3 DNA sequence: TGTGCCAGCAGCGAGCAGGCGGGACACCGCTACGAGCAGTACTTC. Amino acids: CASSEQAGHRYEQYF.